Each of the 31 T cell receptor beta chains below was sequenced from the same sample in a study of spatial heterogeneity in lung cancer. TCRdb redid the calling of the 5' RACE reads with MiXCR, one entry per CDR3 protein. The profile shows roughly 120,000 distinct CDR3 sequences, 9% to 15% of them singletons. Time point indicated: blood at routine non-recurrence follow-up after resection. Tumor, nontumor lung or frozen PBMC supplied whole RNA that was sequenced unsorted. This specimen consisted of PBMCs, obtained at follow-up. All receptors derive from a male donor with early-stage non-small cell lung cancer.

In this sample, this clonotype turned up a few times. The chain recombines TRBV18 with TRBJ2-2; D unclear. The CDR3 loop spans 17 amino acids. The V end lost 2 bases, the J end lost 2 bases, and 15 bases lay between the germline ends. Germline lookup yields CDR1 KGHSH and CDR2 LQKENI. Here the CDR3 DNA reads TGTGCCAGCTCACCAGTGACAAGTTTTGATAACACCGGGGAGCTGTTTTTT. Amino acids: CASSPVTSFDNTGELFF.

This sequence joins TRBV7-8 and TRBJ1-3; a possible D gene is TRBD1 (6 bases). The V gene's germline CDR1 is SGHVS and CDR2 FQNEAQ. The CDR3 has 14 residues. Trimming took off 4 bases at V and 2 bases at J, with 9 bases between the two ends. The CDR3 sequence: CASSSRTAGNTIYF. The CDR3 bases are TGTGCCAGCAGCTCCAGGACAGCTGGAAACACCATATATTTT. Full variable domain (remainder filled in from reference TRBV7-8 and TRBJ1-3): GAGVSQSPRYKVAKRGQDVALRCDPISGHVSLFWYQQALGQGPEFLTYFQNEAQLDKSGLPSDRFFAERPEGSVSTLKIQRTQQEDSAVYLCASSSRTAGNTIYFGEGSWLTVV.

The gene calls are TRBV15 and TRBJ2-7; 7 bases are shared with TRBD2. Germline V CDR1 and CDR2: LNHNV, YYDKDF (reference sequence). After removal of 5 bases from V and 2 bases from J, the junction contained 6 bases not matched to a gene. The length of the CDR3 is 14 residues. CDR3 in DNA: TGTGCCACCAGCGAAGCGGGGCCCGCCTACGAGCAGTACTTC. It specifies CATSEAGPAYEQYF.

This clonotype was seen a handful of times. The V gene is TRBV11-2, the J gene TRBJ2-5; D gene unclear. The germline gives CDR1 SGHAT, CDR2 FQNNGV. CDR3 length equals 14 residues. Trimming left V 1 base short and J 2 bases short, with 8 bases between. DNA for the CDR3: TGTGCCAGCAGCTTAGTCGGCCGGCAAGAGACCCAGTACTTC. This translates into CASSLVGRQETQYF.

J is TRBJ1-5 and V is TRBV28; D not resolved. Germline CDR1 MDHEN, CDR2 SYDVKM. This CDR3 region has 13 residues. V was clipped by 7 bases and J by 7 bases, with 14 bases between them. CDR3 coding DNA: TGTGCCAGCATTAGGAGCCCCGGGCAGCCCCAGCATTTT. It encodes CASIRSPGQPQHF.

This clonotype was seen more than once but under ten times. CDR3: CASIASPLVGIKIATNEKLFF. In nucleotides, the CDR3 is TGTGCCAGCATCGCCTCCCCCCTCGTGGGGATCAAGATAGCAACTAATGAAAAACTGTTTTTT. This chain uses TRBV27 with TRBJ1-4; D gene uncertain. V gave up 7 bases and J gave up 0 bases, with 30 bases separating them. Germline V lookup: CDR1 MNHEY, CDR2 SMNVEV (reference sequence). This CDR3 region has 21 residues. Looking up the rest from reference TRBV27 and TRBJ1-4 gives the full variable domain: EAQVTQNPRYLITVTGKKLTVTCSQNMNHEYMSWYRQDPGLGLRQIYYSMNVEVTDKGDVPEGYKVSRKEKRNFPLILESPSPNQTSLYFCASIASPLVGIKIATNEKLFFGSGTQLSVL.

This clonotype has more than one count but fewer than ten. J is TRBJ2-5 and V is TRBV5-1; D may correspond to TRBD1 or TRBD2 (6 bases each). This CDR3 has 15 amino acids. Germline-derived CDR1 and CDR2 are SGHRS and YFSETQ. Between the trimmed V and J ends, which lost 1 base and 4 bases, there was a span of 14 bases. The CDR3 region is CASSLIGQTRETQYF. CDR3 nucleotides: TGCGCCAGCAGCTTGATTGGACAGACTAGAGAGACCCAGTACTTC.

This clonotype was recorded a few times. The chain links TRBV20-1 to TRBJ1-4; TRBD1 agrees at 8 bases. The CDR3 length is 15 residues. Trimming at V came to 4 bases and at J to 8 bases, leaving 12 bases not matched to a gene. Germline-derived CDR1 and CDR2 are DFQATT and SNEGSKA (reference sequence). The CDR3 reads CSATDPRGRDEKLFF. The DNA for the CDR3 is TGCAGTGCTACTGACCCCAGGGGGCGAGACGAAAAACTGTTTTTT.

This clonotype occurred a few times. J is TRBJ1-1 and V is TRBV10-3; D perhaps matches TRBD1 (6 bases). The V end was cut by 5 bases, the J end by 1 base, with 8 bases between. CDR3 length: 13 residues. In germline, CDR1 is ENHRY, CDR2 SYGVKD. CDR3 sequence: CAISLGQNTEAFF. CDR3 sequence (DNA): TGTGCCATCAGTCTGGGACAGAACACTGAAGCTTTCTTT.

This clonotype was recorded many times. J is TRBJ2-7 and V is TRBV29-1, with TRBD2 matching over 9 bases. The junction had 2 bases not matched to a gene; V was cut back by 5 bases and J by 0 bases. Germline CDR1 SQVTM, CDR2 ANQGSEA. The CDR3 spans 13 residues. The CDR3 here is CSVKRGDSYEQYF. The CDR3 bases are TGCAGCGTTAAGCGGGGGGACTCCTACGAGCAGTACTTC.

This clonotype was seen only a few times. The chain carries TRBV29-1 and TRBJ1-1; D is possibly TRBD1 (5 bases). Germline CDR1 and CDR2: SQVTM and ANQGSEA. Trimming cost V 8 bases and J 6 bases, with 16 bases left between them. The CDR3 runs 12 residues. The CDR3 spells CSLDPRDSEAFF. The CDR3 DNA follows: TGCAGCCTCGACCCCAGGGACTCTGAAGCTTTCTTT.

This clonotype was seen a handful of times. The chain combines TRBV9 with TRBJ2-3; D not certain. Trimming left V 0 bases short and J 4 bases short, with 9 bases between. Germline CDR1 is SGDLS and CDR2 is YYNGEE. This CDR3 has 14 amino acids. In DNA, the CDR3 is TGTGCCAGCAGCGTAGGTGACTGGTCAGATACGCAGTATTTT. Amino acid sequence: CASSVGDWSDTQYF.

This clonotype was seen a few times. The chain uses TRBV19 and TRBJ2-4, with 12 bases lining up with TRBD2. The CDR3 sequence is 18 residues long. The germline CDR1 and CDR2 sequences are LNHDA and SQIVND (reference sequence). V lost 3 bases to trimming and J lost 0 bases; unmatched junction nucleotides: 6. CDR3 nucleotides: TGTGCCAGTAGTATTGGACTAGCGGGGACCCTAGCCAAAAACATTCAGTACTTC. Amino acid sequence: CASSIGLAGTLAKNIQYF.

The chain employs TRBV20-1 and TRBJ2-3; possibly TRBD1 for D (6 bases). Germline assignment: CDR1 DFQATT and CDR2 SNEGSKA (reference sequence). V lost 0 bases and J lost 3, with 22 bases in between. The CDR3 sequence is 18 residues long. The CDR3 bases are TGCAGTGCTAGAGATGGGGGCAGAGGGGTAGCGAATACAGATACGCAGTATTTT. Translating gives CSARDGGRGVANTDTQYF.

This clonotype was detected many times. The genes are TRBV28 and TRBJ2-7; either TRBD1 or TRBD2 may supply D (6 bases each). The CDR3 consists of 14 residues. Germline CDR1 is MDHEN and CDR2 is SYDVKM. The V end lost 3 bases, the J end lost 1 base, and 10 bases lay between the germline ends. This CDR3 is CASSLSGASYEQYF. The CDR3 DNA is TGTGCCAGCAGTTTGTCGGGGGCATCCTACGAGCAGTACTTC.

The chain couples TRBV9 to TRBJ1-1; D ambiguous. CDR1 and CDR2 from the germline V gene are SGDLS and YYNGEE. The CDR3 sequence is 15 residues long. With 0 bases removed from V and 0 bases from J, the gap between germline ends came to 9 bases. The CDR3 is CASSVDGGMNTEAFF. The CDR3 nucleotides are TGTGCCAGCAGCGTAGATGGAGGCATGAACACTGAAGCTTTCTTT.

The CDR3 loop is CASSLDLQGAGELFF. In DNA form, the CDR3 reads TGCGCCAGCAGCTTGGATCTGCAGGGGGCCGGGGAGCTGTTTTTT. The rearrangement joins TRBV5-1 to TRBJ2-2; 7 nucleotides align to TRBD1. V shed 0 bases and J 6 bases; nucleotides not matched to a gene: 5. The CDR3 length is 15 residues. CDR1 is SGHRS and CDR2 is YFSETQ in the germline V gene.

In this sample, this clonotype turned up many times. The DNA for the CDR3 is TGTGCTAGTGGTTTGGCCCTCAGGGGCACTGAAGCTTTCTTT. Translated, it gives CASGLALRGTEAFF. The rearrangement joins TRBV12-5 to TRBJ1-1; D might be TRBD1 (6 bases). V was clipped by 1 base and J by 4 bases, with 10 bases between them. Germline loops: CDR1 LGHNT, CDR2 FRNRAP. The CDR3 totals 14 residues.

This clonotype was counted between two and nine times. The V gene is TRBV7-9, the J gene TRBJ2-3, with 8 nucleotides matching TRBD2. V trimming: 5 bases; J trimming: 10 bases; junction bases outside the gene matches: 14. The CDR3 length is 15 residues. The germline V gene has CDR1 SEHNR and CDR2 FQNEAQ (reference sequence). Written as DNA, the CDR3 is TGTGCCAGCAGCCCTCCCGGAATTAGCGGGGTGGCGCAGTATTTT. It specifies CASSPPGISGVAQYF.

This sequence joins TRBV15 and TRBJ1-5, with 7 bases that match TRBD1. Germline trimming cut 2 bases from V and 4 bases from J; bases unmatched to any gene: 5. Germline V gene lookup returns CDR1 LNHNV and CDR2 YYDKDF (reference sequence). The CDR3 totals 15 residues. CDR3 amino acids: CATSRWGDRNQPQHF. CDR3 nucleotide sequence: TGTGCCACCAGCAGATGGGGGGACAGAAATCAGCCCCAGCATTTT.

This clonotype has at least ten counts. This CDR3 is CASSPRDRLNTEAFF. DNA of the CDR3: TGTGCCAGCAGTCCGAGAGACAGACTGAACACTGAAGCTTTCTTT. V is TRBV6-5 and J is TRBJ1-1, with D tentatively TRBD1 (5 bases). The CDR3 is 15 residues long. The V and J ends lost 5 bases and 0 bases respectively, with 13 bases between them. The germline CDR1 and CDR2 sequences are MNHEY and SVGAGI.

There are a few counts of this clonotype. V and J are TRBV6-2 or TRBV6-3 and TRBJ2-3, with D possibly called TRBD1 or TRBD2 (5 bases each). The V end was cut by 7 bases, the J end by 2 bases, with 13 bases between. This CDR3 region has 14 residues. Germline assignment: CDR1 MNHEY and CDR2 SVGEGT. The CDR3 loop reads CASIPGRLTDTQYF. In nucleotides, the CDR3 is TGTGCCAGCATCCCGGGACGCCTCACAGATACGCAGTATTTT.

At least ten counts were recorded for this clonotype. The V gene is TRBV19, the J gene TRBJ2-5; 10 positions match TRBD2. The V segment lost 8 bases and the J segment 2 bases; nucleotides outside the gene matches: 8. There are 15 residues in the CDR3. Germline lookup yields CDR1 LNHDA and CDR2 SQIVND (reference sequence). The CDR3 protein is CASASLAGLQETQYF. CDR3 bases: TGTGCCAGTGCATCACTAGCGGGGTTGCAAGAGACCCAGTACTTC. The full variable domain, rest sourced from reference TRBV19 and TRBJ2-5, is DGGITQSPKYLFRKEGQNVTLSCEQNLNHDAMYWYRQDPGQGLRLIYYSQIVNDFQKGDIAEGYSVSREKKESFPLTVTSAQKNPTAFYLCASASLAGLQETQYFGPGTRLLVL.

This clonotype was counted between two and nine times. The genes are TRBV7-9 and TRBJ1-2; D remains ambiguous. The length of the CDR3 is 12 residues. Germline V gene lookup returns CDR1 SEHNR and CDR2 FQNEAQ (reference sequence). V lost 6 bases, J lost 6 bases, and 11 bases lay in between. CDR3 residues: CASRGEGNGYTF. The DNA for the CDR3 is TGTGCCAGCAGGGGAGAAGGCAATGGCTACACCTTC.

The chain is built from TRBV19 and TRBJ2-7; 7 nucleotides match TRBD2. The CDR3 spans 18 residues. Germline lookup yields CDR1 LNHDA and CDR2 SQIVND (reference sequence). V shed 3 bases, J shed 2 bases, and the junction held 16 bases outside the gene matches. The CDR3 loop is CASSILHSARGGAYEQYF. Here the CDR3 DNA reads TGTGCCAGTAGTATCCTCCATTCGGCTCGCGGGGGAGCCTACGAGCAGTACTTC. The full variable domain, completed using reference TRBV19 and TRBJ2-7, is DGGITQSPKYLFRKEGQNVTLSCEQNLNHDAMYWYRQDPGQGLRLIYYSQIVNDFQKGDIAEGYSVSREKKESFPLTVTSAQKNPTAFYLCASSILHSARGGAYEQYFGPGTRLTVT.

This clonotype was observed at least ten times. The chain combines TRBV20-1 with TRBJ2-7; D gene ambiguous. The CDR3 sequence is 13 residues long. V was pared by 2 bases and J by 5 bases, with 13 bases between. Germline CDR1 reads DFQATT; CDR2 reads SNEGSKA (reference sequence). CDR3 protein: CSARPPPGDEQYF. The CDR3 coding sequence is TGCAGTGCTAGACCGCCCCCGGGCGACGAGCAGTACTTC.

This clonotype has only a few counts. CDR3 sequence (DNA): TGTGCCATCAGTGACACCGTCGGGCGGCAGAACTACGAGCAGTACTTC. Its translation: CAISDTVGRQNYEQYF. V is TRBV10-3 and J is TRBJ2-7; the D is unclear. Trimming removed 3 bases at V and 3 bases at J, with 18 bases between. In germline, CDR1 is ENHRY, CDR2 SYGVKD. The CDR3 is made up of 16 amino acids.

Regarding this clonotype: It may be a read error: a sequence one base away is much more abundant. The V and J genes are TRBV5-1 and TRBJ1-1; D possibly corresponds to TRBD1 (6 bases). V gave up 5 bases and J gave up 6 bases, with 20 bases separating them. CDR1 and CDR2 from the germline V gene are SGHRS and YFSETQ. The CDR3 runs to 15 residues. CDR3 coding DNA: TGCGCCAGCAGGGAAGGTTTAGGGGGGAGCGCTGAAGCTTTCTTT. Encoded protein: CASREGLGGSAEAFF.

The chain employs TRBV7-9 and TRBJ2-3, with unresolved D. V lost 1 base and J lost 1, with 6 bases in between. Germline V gene data show CDR1 as SEHNR and CDR2 as FQNEAQ (reference sequence). CDR3 length: 14 residues. The DNA of the CDR3 is TGTGCCAGCAGCTTAGAGGCCGGCACAGATACGCAGTATTTT. This gives the protein CASSLEAGTDTQYF.

This clonotype was seen only a few times. The chain couples TRBV5-1 to TRBJ2-6; no clear D gene. Germline V CDR1 and CDR2: SGHRS, YFSETQ. This CDR3 spans 15 amino acids. Trimming took 3 bases from V and 4 from J, leaving 11 bases between them. CDR3 in DNA: TGCGCCAGCAGCTCCGCAGGTGCCGGGGCCAACGTCCTGACTTTC. This gives the protein CASSSAGAGANVLTF.

This chain links TRBV18 with TRBJ1-1; D is possibly TRBD1 (5 bases). The germline V gene encodes CDR1 KGHSH and CDR2 LQKENI. This CDR3 has 16 amino acids. With 1 base removed from V and 2 bases from J, the gap between germline ends came to 14 bases. This CDR3 reads CASSPQGPPTNTEAFF. As DNA, the CDR3 is TGTGCCAGCTCACCACAGGGACCGCCGACTAACACTGAAGCTTTCTTT.